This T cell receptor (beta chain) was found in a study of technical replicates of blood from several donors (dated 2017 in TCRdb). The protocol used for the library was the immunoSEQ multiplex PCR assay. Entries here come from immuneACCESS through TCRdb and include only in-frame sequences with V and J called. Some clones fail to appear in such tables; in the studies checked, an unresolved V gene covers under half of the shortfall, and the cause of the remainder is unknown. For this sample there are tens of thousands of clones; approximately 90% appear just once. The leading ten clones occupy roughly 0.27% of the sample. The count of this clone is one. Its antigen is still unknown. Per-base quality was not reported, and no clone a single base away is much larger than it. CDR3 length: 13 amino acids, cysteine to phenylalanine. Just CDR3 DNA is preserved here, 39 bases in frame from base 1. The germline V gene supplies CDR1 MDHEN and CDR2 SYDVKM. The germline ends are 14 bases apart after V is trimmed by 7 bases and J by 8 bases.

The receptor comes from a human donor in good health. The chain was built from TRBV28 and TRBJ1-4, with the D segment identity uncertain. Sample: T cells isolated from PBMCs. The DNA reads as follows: TGTGCCAGCAATCTTGGGCAGAACGAAAAACTGTTTTTT. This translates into CASNLGQNEKLFF.